This T cell receptor (beta chain) was identified during a study of blood T cells in healthy people across ages. Using a J-beta primer mix together with a sample-barcoded 5' primer, a second PCR was run for roughly 6 to 11 cycles. TCRdb reprocessed the 5' RACE reads with MiXCR, giving one entry per CDR3 protein. Altogether hundreds of thousands of distinct CDR3 sequences are present, around 49% being singletons, with the ten largest covering around a third. This clonotype has just a few counts. Researchers report isolating at least 6.5 million PBMCs per sample. J gave up 8 bases and V 6 bases, and 4 bases lay outside the gene matches. Germline-derived CDR1 and CDR2 are SNHLY and FYNNEI. This CDR3 is 13 amino acids long.

The source of this sequence is a woman aged 55-69 years in good health. Sequencing used blood. This rearrangement joins TRBV2 to TRBJ1-4; TRBD1 agrees at 9 bases. CDR3 sequence reads: CASRRDREEKLFF. The CDR3 DNA follows: TGTGCCAGCAGGAGGGACAGGGAGGAAAAACTGTTTTTT.